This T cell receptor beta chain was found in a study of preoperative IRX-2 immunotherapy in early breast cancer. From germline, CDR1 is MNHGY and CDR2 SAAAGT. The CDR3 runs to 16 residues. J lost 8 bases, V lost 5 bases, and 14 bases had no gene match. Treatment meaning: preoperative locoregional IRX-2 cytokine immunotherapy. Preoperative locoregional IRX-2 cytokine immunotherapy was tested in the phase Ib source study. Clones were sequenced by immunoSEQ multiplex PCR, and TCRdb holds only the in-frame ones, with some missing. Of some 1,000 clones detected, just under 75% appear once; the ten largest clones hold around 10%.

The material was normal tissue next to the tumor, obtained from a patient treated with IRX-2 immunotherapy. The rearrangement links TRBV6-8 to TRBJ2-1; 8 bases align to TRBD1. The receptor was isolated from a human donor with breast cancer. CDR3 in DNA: TGTGCCAGCAGTCCATGGACAGGGAATAACTCTGATGAGCAGTTCTTC. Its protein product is CASSPWTGNNSDEQFF.